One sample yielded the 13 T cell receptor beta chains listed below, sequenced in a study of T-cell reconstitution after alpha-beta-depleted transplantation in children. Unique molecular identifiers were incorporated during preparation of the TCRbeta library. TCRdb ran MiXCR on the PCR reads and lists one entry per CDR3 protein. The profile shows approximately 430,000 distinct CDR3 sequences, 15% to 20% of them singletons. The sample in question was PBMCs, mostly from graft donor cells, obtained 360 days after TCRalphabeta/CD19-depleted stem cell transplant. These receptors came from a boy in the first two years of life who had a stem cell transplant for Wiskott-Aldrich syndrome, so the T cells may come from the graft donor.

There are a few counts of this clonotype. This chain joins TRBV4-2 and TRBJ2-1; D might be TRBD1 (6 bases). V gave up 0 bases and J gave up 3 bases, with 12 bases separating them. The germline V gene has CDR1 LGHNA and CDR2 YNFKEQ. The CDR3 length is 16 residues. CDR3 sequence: CASSQEGAVFYNEQFF. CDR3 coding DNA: TGTGCCAGCAGCCAAGAGGGGGCTGTCTTCTACAATGAGCAGTTCTTC.

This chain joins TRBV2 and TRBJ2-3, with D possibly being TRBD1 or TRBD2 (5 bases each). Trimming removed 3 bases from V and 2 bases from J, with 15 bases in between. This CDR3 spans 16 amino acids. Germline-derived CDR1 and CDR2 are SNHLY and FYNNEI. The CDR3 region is CASSEFGAGLTDTQYF. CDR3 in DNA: TGTGCCAGCAGTGAGTTCGGGGCAGGACTCACAGATACGCAGTATTTT.

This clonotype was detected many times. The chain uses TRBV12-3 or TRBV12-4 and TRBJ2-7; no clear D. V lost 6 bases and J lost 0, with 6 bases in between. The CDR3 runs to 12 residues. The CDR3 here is CASSSSSYEQYF. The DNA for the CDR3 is TGTGCCAGCAGCTCGAGCTCCTACGAGCAGTACTTC.

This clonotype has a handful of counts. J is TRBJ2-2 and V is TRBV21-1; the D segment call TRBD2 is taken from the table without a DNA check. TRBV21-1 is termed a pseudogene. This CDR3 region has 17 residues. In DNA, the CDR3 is TGTGCCAGCAGCAAAGATCGAAACGGGAGTAGGACCGGGGAGCTGTTTTTT. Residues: CASSKDRNGSRTGELFF.

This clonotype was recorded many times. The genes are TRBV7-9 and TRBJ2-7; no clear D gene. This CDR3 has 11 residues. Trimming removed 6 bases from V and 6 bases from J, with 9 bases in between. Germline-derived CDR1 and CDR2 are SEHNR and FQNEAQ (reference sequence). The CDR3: CASSPSSEQYF. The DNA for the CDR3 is TGTGCCAGCAGTCCGAGTAGCGAGCAGTACTTC.

The CDR3 region has the DNA TGCGCCAGCAGCGCGGGACTAGGCCGGGGCAATGAGCAGTTCTTC. Protein: CASSAGLGRGNEQFF. This sequence joins TRBV5-1 and TRBJ2-1; TRBD2 agrees at 8 bases. The ends lost 4 bases at V and 6 bases at J; junction bases unmatched: 9. Germline V gene lookup returns CDR1 SGHRS and CDR2 YFSETQ. The CDR3 spans 15 residues.

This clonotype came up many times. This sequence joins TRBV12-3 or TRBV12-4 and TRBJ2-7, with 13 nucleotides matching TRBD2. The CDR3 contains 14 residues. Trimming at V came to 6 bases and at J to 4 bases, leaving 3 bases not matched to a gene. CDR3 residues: CASRGLAGKYEQYF. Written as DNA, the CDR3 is TGTGCCAGCAGGGGACTAGCGGGAAAGTACGAGCAGTACTTC.

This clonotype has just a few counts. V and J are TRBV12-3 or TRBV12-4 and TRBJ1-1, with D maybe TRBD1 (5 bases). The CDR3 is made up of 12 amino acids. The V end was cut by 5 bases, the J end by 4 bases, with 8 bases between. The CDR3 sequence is CASSTGTTEAFF. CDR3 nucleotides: TGTGCCAGCAGTACAGGAACCACTGAAGCTTTCTTT.

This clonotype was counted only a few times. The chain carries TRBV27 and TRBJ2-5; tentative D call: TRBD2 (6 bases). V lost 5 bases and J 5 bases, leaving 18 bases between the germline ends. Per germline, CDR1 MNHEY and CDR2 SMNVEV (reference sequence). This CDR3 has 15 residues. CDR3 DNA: TGTGCCAGCAGTCTCATCGCGGGCCGGGGGGAGACCCAGTACTTC. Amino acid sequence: CASSLIAGRGETQYF.

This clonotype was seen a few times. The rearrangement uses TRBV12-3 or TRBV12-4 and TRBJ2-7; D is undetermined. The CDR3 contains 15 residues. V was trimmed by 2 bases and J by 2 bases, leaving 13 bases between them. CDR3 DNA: TGTGCCAGCAGTTTATACTCTGGCGCAACCTACGAGCAGTACTTC. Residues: CASSLYSGATYEQYF.

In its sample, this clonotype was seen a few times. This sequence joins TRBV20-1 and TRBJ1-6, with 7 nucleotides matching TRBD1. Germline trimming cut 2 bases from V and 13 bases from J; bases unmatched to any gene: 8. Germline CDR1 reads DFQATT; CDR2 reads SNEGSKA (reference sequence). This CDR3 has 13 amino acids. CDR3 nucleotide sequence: TGCAGTGCTAGAAGGCAGGGGGGGAGGCCCCTCCACTTT. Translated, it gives CSARRQGGRPLHF.

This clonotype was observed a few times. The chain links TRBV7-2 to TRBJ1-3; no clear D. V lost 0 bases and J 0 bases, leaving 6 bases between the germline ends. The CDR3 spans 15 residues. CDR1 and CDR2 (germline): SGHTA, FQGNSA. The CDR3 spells CASSLAAPSGNTIYF. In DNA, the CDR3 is TGTGCCAGCAGCTTAGCGGCGCCCTCTGGAAACACCATATATTTT.

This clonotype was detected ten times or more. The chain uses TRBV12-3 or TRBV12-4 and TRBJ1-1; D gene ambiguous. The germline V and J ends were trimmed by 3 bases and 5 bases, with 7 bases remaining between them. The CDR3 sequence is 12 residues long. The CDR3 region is CASSFRGTEAFF. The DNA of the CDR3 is TGTGCCAGCAGTTTTCGAGGGACTGAAGCTTTCTTT.